Below, 2 T cell receptor beta chains from the same sample are listed, as sequenced in a study of T cells after yellow fever vaccination. MiXCR was run by TCRdb on the 5' RACE reads, yielding one entry per CDR3 protein. The sample carries 500,000 to 650,000 distinct CDR3 sequences, about a sixth recorded once. The sequenced sample was PBMCs, obtained about 5 days after the first yellow fever vaccination. These receptors were taken from a man aged 18-30 years who received the YFV17D yellow fever vaccine.

This chain connects TRBV7-2 to TRBJ2-2; D not certain. Trimming removed 3 bases at V and 5 bases at J, with 4 bases between. CDR1 is SGHTA, CDR2 FQGNSA, per germline. This CDR3 contains 12 residues. In DNA form, the CDR3 reads TGTGCCAGCAGCTTCAAAACCGGGGAGCTGTTTTTT. Translated, it gives CASSFKTGELFF.

The table lists this clonotype with a few counts. This sequence joins TRBV4-3 and TRBJ1-4; 9 bases fit TRBD1. CDR3 length: 15 residues. J was trimmed by 8 bases and V by 4 bases; bases with no gene match: 8. The germline V gene encodes CDR1 LGHNA and CDR2 YSLEER. CDR3 DNA sequence: TGCGCCAGCAGCCCCGGGACAGGGTTATACGAAAAACTGTTTTTT. It encodes CASSPGTGLYEKLFF.